This record looks at one T cell receptor beta chain sequence and its context. What it binds is unknown. The source of the sample is a study of shared clonotypes between healthy human individuals. Study-wide results and limits: It was anticipated that sequencing depth would influence how many clonotypes donors shared. It was the non-shared clonotypes that had lower generation probabilities than clonotypes shared by all four donors.

Germline CDR1 reads SNHLY; CDR2 reads FYNNEI. After removal of 8 bases from V and 1 base from J, the junction contained 7 bases not matched to a gene. The CDR3 loop spans 15 amino acids. Once extracted for a subset, genomic DNA was divided evenly among several immunoSEQ plates. The method was immunoSEQ multiplex PCR; TCRdb's version includes in-frame clones alone and lacks a portion of them. This table holds approximately 2.5 million clones, more than 80% found once. The chain recombines TRBV2 with TRBJ2-2; 7 bases map to TRBD2. This receptor was obtained from a man aged 18 to 30 in good health. The source material was naive CD4+ T cells sorted from blood. Subset defined: CD45RA+ positively selected. CDR3 loop: CASGRTRMNTGELFF. The CDR3 region has the DNA TGTGCCAGCGGTCGGACTAGAATGAACACCGGGGAGCTGTTTTTT. Drawing the rest from reference TRBV2 and TRBJ2-2, the complete variable domain is EPEVTQTPSHQVTQMGQEVILRCVPISNHLYFYWYRQILGQKVEFLVSFYNNEISEKSEIFDDQFSVERPDGSNFTLKIRSTKLEDSAMYFCASGRTRMNTGELFFGEGSRLTVL.